The 32 T cell receptor beta chains given below trace back to one sample, sequenced in a study of graft-versus-host responses after intestinal transplantation. From the graft tissue, intraepithelial and lamina propria lymphocytes were released through processing. The table came from immunoSEQ multiplex PCR; TCRdb's copy has only in-frame clones and leaves some out. The sample lists approximately 60,000 clones, about nine tenths occurring once. Specimen: ileum tissue, collected roughly 390 days after transplant. The source is a human patient who received an intestinal transplant, so some T cells may come from the graft donor.

V is TRBV7-6 and J is TRBJ2-7; 11 bases agree with TRBD2. The V segment lost 5 bases and the J segment 1 base; nucleotides outside the gene matches: 4. Germline V CDR1 and CDR2: SGHVS, FNYEAQ. The CDR3 loop spans 15 amino acids. CDR3 loop: CASSTLAGGSYEQYF. CDR3 coding DNA: TGTGCCAGCAGCACCCTAGCGGGAGGATCCTACGAGCAGTACTTC.

The chain combines TRBV20-1 with TRBJ2-3, with D unclear. The CDR3 totals 11 residues. Trimming removed 6 bases at V and 4 bases at J, with 8 bases between. The germline V gene encodes CDR1 DFQATT and CDR2 SNEGSKA (reference sequence). CDR3 nucleotide sequence: TGCAGTGCGGGTAACGCAGATACGCAGTATTTT. This encodes CSAGNADTQYF.

This clone showed up just a few times. V usage is TRBV19 and J usage is TRBJ1-2; TRBD1 might be the D (5 bases). The germline V and J ends were trimmed by 1 base and 8 bases, with 14 bases remaining between them. Germline assignment: CDR1 LNHDA and CDR2 SQIVND (reference sequence). This CDR3 comprises 14 residues. The CDR3 region is CASSIVGAGKGYTF. DNA for the CDR3: TGTGCCAGTAGTATAGTCGGGGCAGGGAAAGGCTACACCTTC.

This clone appeared a few times. The gene calls are TRBV9 and TRBJ1-2; D is possibly TRBD1 (5 bases). This CDR3 is 17 amino acids long. V was pared by 0 bases and J by 2 bases, with 17 bases between. Germline CDR1 SGDLS, CDR2 YYNGEE. CDR3 loop: CASSVGSTGGRNYGYTF. The CDR3 bases are TGTGCCAGCAGCGTAGGATCAACTGGGGGGAGGAACTATGGCTACACCTTC.

The chain combines TRBV12-1 with TRBJ1-4; TRBD1 reflects the table's D call only, with no check against the DNA. TRBV12-1 is a listed pseudogene. This CDR3 comprises 16 residues. The CDR3 DNA follows: TGTGCCAGCAGCCTGCACGACAGCCAAGGGGATGAAAAACTGTTTTTT. Translating gives CASSLHDSQGDEKLFF.

This chain joins TRBV6-5 and TRBJ2-2; the match to TRBD2 covers 7 bases. The junction had 1 base not matched to a gene; V was cut back by 8 bases and J by 1 base. This CDR3 has 13 residues. CDR1 MNHEY and CDR2 SVGAGI come from the germline V gene. This chain's CDR3 is CASGTMNTGELFF. The CDR3 DNA reads as TGTGCCAGCGGGACTATGAACACCGGGGAGCTGTTTTTT.

This sequence joins TRBV4-1 and TRBJ2-4, with D hard to call. V lost 1 base and J 0 bases, leaving 7 bases between the germline ends. This CDR3 spans 15 amino acids. The germline V gene has CDR1 MGHRA and CDR2 YSYEKL. The CDR3 protein is CASSQGQLAKNIQYF. The CDR3 DNA reads TGCGCCAGCAGCCAAGGGCAACTAGCCAAAAACATTCAGTACTTC.

V usage is TRBV6-6 and J usage is TRBJ2-1; a weak D match, TRBD2 (5 bases). The CDR3 spans 11 residues. Trimming pared 8 bases from V and 7 bases from J, leaving 9 bases between. In germline, CDR1 is MNHNY, CDR2 SVGAGI (reference sequence). As DNA, the CDR3 is TGTGCCAGCGGGTCGGGGAATGAGCAGTTCTTC. Amino acids: CASGSGNEQFF.

The CDR3 DNA reads TGTGCCAGCAGCTCCACTAGCGGGAGGGCAGATACGCAGTATTTT. It is translated as CASSSTSGRADTQYF. This chain uses TRBV7-3 with TRBJ2-3; TRBD2 matches 13 bases. The CDR3 is 15 amino acids. CDR1 is SGHTA, CDR2 FQGTGA, per germline. Unmatched junction bases numbered 2, after V lost 4 bases and J lost 4 bases.

The chain employs TRBV2 and TRBJ2-1; D remains unclear. This CDR3 has 14 amino acids. CDR1 SNHLY and CDR2 FYNNEI come from the germline V gene. The ends were cut back, 3 bases at V and 6 bases at J, with 12 bases in the middle. The CDR3 region is CASSDPDHRNEQFF. CDR3 nucleotides: TGTGCCAGCAGTGACCCAGACCATCGCAATGAGCAGTTCTTC.

This rearrangement joins TRBV7-9 to TRBJ1-5; weak D call: TRBD1 (5 bases). Germline CDR1 SEHNR, CDR2 FQNEAQ (reference sequence). Trimming left V 5 bases short and J 6 bases short, with 11 bases between. The CDR3 is 13 amino acids. The CDR3 region has the DNA TGTGCCAGCAGCCTTCAAGGGGTTCAGCCCCAGCATTTT. This gives the protein CASSLQGVQPQHF.

The chain combines TRBV11-2 with TRBJ2-7, with a possible D match to TRBD1 (6 bases). CDR3 length equals 13 residues. Germline V gene data show CDR1 as SGHAT and CDR2 as FQNNGV. Trimming removed 6 bases at V and 2 bases at J, with 11 bases between. CDR3 DNA sequence: TGTGCCAGCAGGACCGGGACAACCTACGAGCAGTACTTC. This encodes CASRTGTTYEQYF.

This clone was seen more than once but under ten times. The CDR3 here is CATSRGAGVGQPQHF. The CDR3 DNA follows: TGTGCCACCAGCAGAGGGGCGGGGGTAGGTCAGCCCCAGCATTTT. The V and J genes are TRBV15 and TRBJ1-5; possibly TRBD1 for D (5 bases). The CDR3 runs to 15 residues. Germline V gene sequence: CDR1 LNHNV, CDR2 YYDKDF (reference sequence). V was pared by 1 base and J by 6 bases, with 13 bases between.

The chain couples TRBV10-3 to TRBJ2-5, with 8 positions matching TRBD2. This CDR3 is 16 amino acids long. Germline V gene data show CDR1 as ENHRY and CDR2 as SYGVKD. J lost 1 base, V lost 3 bases, and 7 bases had no gene match. CDR3 DNA sequence: TGTGCCATCAGTGATTCAAGCGGGGGAGTCCAAGAGACCCAGTACTTC. Encoded protein: CAISDSSGGVQETQYF.

The chain recombines TRBV2 with TRBJ2-2, with a tentative D call TRBD1 (6 bases). This CDR3 has 13 residues. The V end was cut by 6 bases, the J end by 5 bases, with 10 bases between. Germline V lookup: CDR1 SNHLY, CDR2 FYNNEI. CDR3 amino acids: CASRKGGTGELFF. CDR3 coding DNA: TGTGCCAGCAGAAAAGGGGGTACCGGGGAGCTGTTTTTT.

In its sample, this clone was seen a few times. For the CDR3, the DNA is TGTGCCATCAGTGTAGGGGGGGGTCAGCCCCAGCATTTT. Encoded protein: CAISVGGGQPQHF. The gene calls are TRBV10-3 and TRBJ1-5, with D maybe TRBD1 (6 bases). The CDR3 sequence is 13 residues long. Trimming shortened V by 4 bases and J by 6 bases, and 10 bases separated the two germline ends. Germline V lookup: CDR1 ENHRY, CDR2 SYGVKD.

The V and J genes are TRBV5-4 and TRBJ2-7, with 8 bases fitting TRBD1. Trimming at V came to 0 bases and at J to 4 bases, leaving 6 bases not matched to a gene. The CDR3 consists of 15 residues. CDR1 and CDR2 (germline): SGHNT, YYREEE (reference sequence). CDR3 coding DNA: TGTGCCAGCAGCTTGGCCCCGGGACAGGAATACGAGCAGTACTTC. Amino acid sequence: CASSLAPGQEYEQYF.

The V gene is TRBV4-1, the J gene TRBJ2-5; D possibly corresponds to TRBD2 (5 bases). The J call is uncertain, as TRBJ2-7 better fits the DNA end. From germline, CDR1 is MGHRA and CDR2 YSYEKL. CDR3 size: 15 residues. As DNA, the CDR3 is TGCGCCAGCAGCCAAGGTTCGGGGTTCACCTACGAGCAGTACTTC. It yields the protein CASSQGSGFTYEQYF.

The rearrangement links TRBV11-2 to TRBJ1-3; possibly TRBD1 for D (5 bases). The germline gives CDR1 SGHAT, CDR2 FQNNGV. The CDR3 totals 15 residues. Trimming shortened V by 0 bases and J by 2 bases, and 8 bases separated the two germline ends. The CDR3 is CASSLEMGAGNTIYF. In DNA form, the CDR3 reads TGTGCCAGCAGCTTAGAGATGGGGGCTGGAAACACCATATATTTT. Combining the CDR3 with reference TRBV11-2 and TRBJ1-3 gives the whole variable domain EAGVAQSPRYKIIEKRQSVAFWCNPISGHATLYWYQQILGQGPKLLIQFQNNGVVDDSQLPKDRFSAERLKGVDSTLKIQPAKLEDSAVYLCASSLEMGAGNTIYFGEGSWLTVV.

V usage is TRBV4-1 and J usage is TRBJ1-2; D unclear. CDR3 size: 13 residues. Deletions cut 5 bases from V and 7 bases from J, with 14 bases between. Germline V CDR1 and CDR2: MGHRA, YSYEKL. This CDR3 reads CASSSQASLGYTF. The DNA of the CDR3 is TGCGCCAGCAGCTCCCAAGCTTCGCTTGGCTACACCTTC.

This clone occurred once. The chain links TRBV12-5 to TRBJ2-3, with D hard to call. This CDR3 has 13 amino acids. V gave up 4 bases and J gave up 3 bases, with 8 bases separating them. Germline CDR1 LGHNT, CDR2 FRNRAP. CDR3 sequence: CASGSAGTDTQYF. The DNA of the CDR3 is TGTGCTAGTGGTTCAGCAGGTACAGATACGCAGTATTTT.

CDR3 in amino acids: CASSQLSPGGGYTF. CDR3 coding DNA: TGCGCCAGCAGCCAATTGAGCCCCGGGGGTGGCTACACCTTC. This chain uses TRBV4-1 with TRBJ1-2, with D maybe TRBD1 (5 bases). V gave up 2 bases and J gave up 7 bases, with 14 bases separating them. The CDR3 consists of 14 residues. Germline values: CDR1 MGHRA, CDR2 YSYEKL.

This sequence joins TRBV9 and TRBJ1-5, with D maybe TRBD1 (5 bases). V gave up 0 bases and J gave up 4 bases, with 11 bases separating them. Germline-derived CDR1 and CDR2 are SGDLS and YYNGEE. This CDR3 is 15 amino acids long. CDR3 in amino acids: CASSVGGDGNQPQHF. The CDR3 DNA is TGTGCCAGCAGCGTAGGAGGGGACGGAAATCAGCCCCAGCATTTT.

This chain links TRBV6-5 with TRBJ2-5; D remains ambiguous. The germline V gene has CDR1 MNHEY and CDR2 SVGAGI. V was shortened by 5 bases and J by 2 bases, with 9 bases between the two germline ends. This CDR3 comprises 13 residues. The CDR3 nucleotides read TGTGCCAGCAGTCCAGGATATCAAGAGACCCAGTACTTC. Translating gives CASSPGYQETQYF.

J is TRBJ2-7 and V is TRBV2; D is possibly TRBD2 (6 bases). V was cut by 2 bases and J by 3 bases, with 14 bases left in between. This CDR3 comprises 15 residues. CDR1 and CDR2 from the germline V gene are SNHLY and FYNNEI. This chain's CDR3 is CASSETIAVYYEQYF. CDR3 bases: TGTGCCAGCAGTGAAACGATAGCGGTTTACTACGAGCAGTACTTC. The full variable domain, completed using reference TRBV2 and TRBJ2-7, is EPEVTQTPSHQVTQMGQEVILRCVPISNHLYFYWYRQILGQKVEFLVSFYNNEISEKSEIFDDQFSVERPDGSNFTLKIRSTKLEDSAMYFCASSETIAVYYEQYFGPGTRLTVT.

The chain couples TRBV6-1 to TRBJ1-2; 8 bases agree with TRBD1. This CDR3 region has 13 residues. Trimming took 1 base from V and 5 from J; bases not matched to a gene: 0. The germline V gene encodes CDR1 MNHNS and CDR2 SASEGT. The CDR3 here is CASSEGTGYGYTF. The CDR3 nucleotides are TGTGCCAGCAGTGAAGGGACAGGGTATGGCTACACCTTC.

This clone came up once. The chain links TRBV9 to TRBJ2-3; D uncertain. The CDR3 consists of 19 residues. Trimming removed 7 bases at V and 0 bases at J, with 27 bases between. In germline, CDR1 is SGDLS, CDR2 YYNGEE. CDR3 nucleotide sequence: TGTGCCAGCTCCTATCCGGGTAAAGGCTCTCTTTCTAGCACAGATACGCAGTATTTT. It encodes CASSYPGKGSLSSTDTQYF. Drawing the rest from reference TRBV9 and TRBJ2-3, the complete variable domain is DSGVTQTPKHLITATGQRVTLRCSPRSGDLSVYWYQQSLDQGLQFLIQYYNGEERAKGNILERFSAQQFPDLHSELNLSSLELGDSALYFCASSYPGKGSLSSTDTQYFGPGTRLTVL.

Concerning this clone: Other DNA variants within this sample encode the same CDR3. J is TRBJ2-3 and V is TRBV4-1; weak D call: TRBD1 (5 bases). The germline V gene encodes CDR1 MGHRA and CDR2 YSYEKL. Trimming left V 4 bases short and J 4 bases short, with 6 bases between. The CDR3 length is 12 residues. The CDR3 sequence: CASSRGADTQYF. Written as DNA, the CDR3 is TGCGCCAGCAGCCGGGGCGCAGATACGCAGTATTTT.

The chain links TRBV19 to TRBJ2-6, with D possibly matching TRBD1 (6 bases). The germline V gene encodes CDR1 LNHDA and CDR2 SQIVND (reference sequence). CDR3 size: 14 residues. Trimming shortened V by 9 bases and J by 1 base, and 10 bases separated the two germline ends. The chain's CDR3 is CASGQTSGANVLTF. In DNA, the CDR3 is TGTGCCAGCGGACAGACTTCTGGGGCCAACGTCCTGACTTTC.

The gene calls are TRBV6-1 and TRBJ2-7; possibly TRBD1 for D (5 bases). Germline CDR1 MNHNS, CDR2 SASEGT. Trimming pared 2 bases from V and 3 bases from J, leaving 11 bases between. This CDR3 spans 14 amino acids. CDR3 DNA: TGTGCCAGCAGTGAAAGGGGTGGCCGCTACGAGCAGTACTTC. The encoded protein is CASSERGGRYEQYF.

J is TRBJ1-4 and V is TRBV15; 10 bases align to TRBD1. The ends lost 4 bases at V and 4 bases at J; junction bases unmatched: 6. From germline, CDR1 is LNHNV and CDR2 YYDKDF (reference sequence). The CDR3 loop spans 16 amino acids. CDR3 amino acids: CATSKETGGLNEKLFF. CDR3 bases: TGTGCCACCAGCAAAGAGACAGGGGGCCTTAATGAAAAACTGTTTTTT.

The V gene is TRBV10-3, the J gene TRBJ2-1; 10 bases align to TRBD1. The CDR3 loop spans 15 amino acids. V gave up 6 bases and J gave up 7 bases; unmatched junction bases: 9. Germline CDR1 ENHRY, CDR2 SYGVKD. The CDR3 nucleotides read TGTGCCATCAGCCCCAGGGCGGGACAGGGGAATGAGCAGTTCTTC. Its translation: CAISPRAGQGNEQFF.